This T cell receptor (beta chain) came from a study of follicular helper T cells after annual influenza vaccination (dated 2017 in TCRdb). Notes on the research overall: After each seasonal influenza vaccination, blood was collected on days 0, 7 and 28. To study recall of cTfh clones, some subjects were followed through successive annual vaccinations in the 2013-2014, 2014-2015 and 2015-2016 seasons. One week after vaccination, a second recruited cohort of 12 to 13 subjects (Table S1) displayed a similar ICOS+CD38+ cTfh response. Six subjects had multi-year samples: four covered two vaccination seasons and two covered three seasons. The 2013-2014 samples were cryopreserved, while the 2015 samples were processed right after collection. Results and caveats for the whole study, not just this receptor: When influenza clone enrichment was assessed, the possibility that the much larger non-cTfh compartments were undersampled could not be excluded. Day 7 ICOS+CD38+ clones were most often found later in ICOS-CD38- cTfh, suggesting that subset may serve as a memory reservoir. Productive TCRB sequences were recovered from only 10-20% of analyzed cells, so rare clonotypes could not be sampled. Successive annual vaccinations recalled a recurring oligoclonal ICOS+CD38+ cTfh response that included tetramer and AIM influenza-specific clonotypes. ICOS+CD38+ cTfh clonality correlated with the frequency of that population, and its change correlated with the change in circulating plasmablast frequency.

The meaning of the sample's time point label: 2013-2014 season, 7 days after vaccination. Adults were given seasonal inactivated influenza vaccine (Fluvarix), and sorted blood CD4 subsets were followed by TCRB sequencing before and after vaccination. To be eligible, subjects had to live in the community and must not have received influenza vaccine in the previous 6 months. Exclusions included influenza vaccine contraindications, substance abuse, HIV/AIDS, active malignancy, immunomodulatory medication and active illness such as respiratory infection. Per time point, between about 40 and 100 mL of blood was sampled. Either Ficoll-Paque PLUS or SepMate separation was used to isolate PBMC. As a non-Tfh comparison subset, CXCR5- memory CD4 T cells were sorted. Before DNA extraction, cell subsets were sorted from PBMC on a BD FACS Aria. Of note for this clone: The antigen this receptor binds is unknown. It has no much larger one-base neighbor in the sample; base qualities were not kept.

Relative to germline, V is 0 bases shorter and J is 7 bases shorter, with 11 bases between their ends. Per the germline V gene, SGDLS is the CDR1 and YYNGEE is the CDR2. Taken from cysteine to phenylalanine, the CDR3 has 14 residues. Only the CDR3 portion is preserved as DNA: 42 bases, with reading frame beginning at the first base. Library preparation was by the immunoSEQ multiplex PCR assay. Adaptive Biotechnologies handled the TCRB amplification, library preparation, sequencing and preliminary bioinformatics at Survey level resolution. As for the authors' bioinformatics: In R, clonality was calculated as 1 minus the normalized Shannon entropy, and the Gini index was computed using the R package ineq. To get the overlap score, the summed counts of shared sequences were divided by the total counts of all sequences in both of the compared samples. Fisher's exact test, with an assumed theoretical repertoire of 10^7 TCRB sequences, was used to assess the significance of shared clonotypes. The source is immuneACCESS, and TCRdb retained only in-frame sequences with V and J called. Part of the clones is not carried over; for the studies checked, unresolved V genes explain less than half of this, and the remainder is unexplained. That table gives V, J and clone size, and the DNA gave D and trimming. The sample data list roughly 9,600 clones, and about 80% of these were observed just once. The ten top clones hold 0.45% to 0.75% of the sample.

The sequence was collected from an adult who received the influenza vaccine. The starting material was CXCR5- memory CD4+ T cells sorted from blood, obtained 7 days after influenza vaccination. According to the study, the label for this sample's cell subset or site signals: CXCR5- memory CD4 T cells. The chain is assembled from TRBV9 and TRBJ2-1, with a tentative D gene TRBD1 over 5 matching bases. The CDR3 in this case is CASSVAGSGNEQFF. The DNA sequence is as follows: TGTGCCAGCAGCGTAGCAGGGTCGGGTAATGAGCAGTTCTTC.